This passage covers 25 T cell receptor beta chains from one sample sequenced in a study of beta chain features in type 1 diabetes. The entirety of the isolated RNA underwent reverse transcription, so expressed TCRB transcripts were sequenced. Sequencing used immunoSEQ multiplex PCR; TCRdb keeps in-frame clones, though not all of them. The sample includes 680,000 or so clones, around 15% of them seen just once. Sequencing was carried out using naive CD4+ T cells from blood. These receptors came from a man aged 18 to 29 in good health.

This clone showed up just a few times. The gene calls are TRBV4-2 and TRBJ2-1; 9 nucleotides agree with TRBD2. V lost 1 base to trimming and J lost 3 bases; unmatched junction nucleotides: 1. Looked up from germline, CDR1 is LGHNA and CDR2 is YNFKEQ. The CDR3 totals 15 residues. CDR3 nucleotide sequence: TGTGCCAGCAGCCAAGGACTAGCGGACTACAATGAGCAGTTCTTC. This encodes CASSQGLADYNEQFF.

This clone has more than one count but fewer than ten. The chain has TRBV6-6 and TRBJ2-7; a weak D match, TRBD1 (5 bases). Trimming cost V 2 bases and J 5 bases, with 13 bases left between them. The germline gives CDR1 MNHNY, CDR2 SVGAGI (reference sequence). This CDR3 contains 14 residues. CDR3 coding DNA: TGTGCCAGCAGTTACGGGGCAGGGATCCACGAGCAGTACTTC. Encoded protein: CASSYGAGIHEQYF.

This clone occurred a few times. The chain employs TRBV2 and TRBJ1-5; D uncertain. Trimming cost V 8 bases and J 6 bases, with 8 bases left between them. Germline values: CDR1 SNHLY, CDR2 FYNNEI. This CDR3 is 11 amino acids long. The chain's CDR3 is CASGGIQPQHF. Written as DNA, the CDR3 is TGTGCCAGCGGAGGGATTCAGCCCCAGCATTTT. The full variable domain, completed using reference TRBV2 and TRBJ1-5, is EPEVTQTPSHQVTQMGQEVILRCVPISNHLYFYWYRQILGQKVEFLVSFYNNEISEKSEIFDDQFSVERPDGSNFTLKIRSTKLEDSAMYFCASGGIQPQHFGDGTRLSIL.

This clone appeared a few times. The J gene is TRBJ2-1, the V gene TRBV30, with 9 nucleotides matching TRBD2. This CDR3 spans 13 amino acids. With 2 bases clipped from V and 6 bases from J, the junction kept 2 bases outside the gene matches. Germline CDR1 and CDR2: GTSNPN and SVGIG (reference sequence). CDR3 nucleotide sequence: TGTGCCTGGAGTTGGCGGGGGGGCAATGAGCAGTTCTTC. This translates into CAWSWRGGNEQFF.

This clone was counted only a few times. The DNA for the CDR3 is TGTGCCAGCAGCCGGGACCGCGGATTAGGACAAGAGACCCAGTACTTC. Translation gives CASSRDRGLGQETQYF. The J gene is TRBJ2-5, the V gene TRBV5-4; D tentatively fits TRBD1 or TRBD2 (5 bases each). Per germline, CDR1 SGHNT and CDR2 YYREEE (reference sequence). Trimming took 4 bases from V and 2 from J, leaving 18 bases between them. The CDR3 is 16 residues long.

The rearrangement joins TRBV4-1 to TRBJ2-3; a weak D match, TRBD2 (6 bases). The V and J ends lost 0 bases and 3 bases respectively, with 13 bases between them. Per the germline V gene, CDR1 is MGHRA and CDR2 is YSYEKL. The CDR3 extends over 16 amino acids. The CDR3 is CASSQDLRDWTDTQYF. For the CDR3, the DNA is TGCGCCAGCAGCCAAGACCTCCGGGACTGGACAGATACGCAGTATTTT.

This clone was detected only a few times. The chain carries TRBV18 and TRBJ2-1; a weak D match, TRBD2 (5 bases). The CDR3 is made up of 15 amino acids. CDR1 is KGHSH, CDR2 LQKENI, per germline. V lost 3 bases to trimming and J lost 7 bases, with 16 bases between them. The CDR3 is CASSPSTRMTNEQFF. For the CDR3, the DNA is TGTGCCAGCTCACCGAGTACTAGGATGACGAATGAGCAGTTCTTC.

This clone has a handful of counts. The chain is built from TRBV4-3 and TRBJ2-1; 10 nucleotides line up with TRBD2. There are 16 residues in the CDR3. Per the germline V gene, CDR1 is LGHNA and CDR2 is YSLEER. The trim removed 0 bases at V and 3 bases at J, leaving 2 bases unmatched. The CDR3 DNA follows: TGCGCCAGCAGCCAAGACGCTAGCGGGAGCTACAATGAGCAGTTCTTC. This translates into CASSQDASGSYNEQFF.

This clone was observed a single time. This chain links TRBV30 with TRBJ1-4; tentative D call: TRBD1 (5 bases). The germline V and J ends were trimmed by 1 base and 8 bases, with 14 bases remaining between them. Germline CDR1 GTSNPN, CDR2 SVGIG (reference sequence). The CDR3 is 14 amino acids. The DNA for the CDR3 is TGTGCCTGGAGTGAGGGCAGGGTGGCCGAAAAACTGTTTTTT. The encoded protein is CAWSEGRVAEKLFF.

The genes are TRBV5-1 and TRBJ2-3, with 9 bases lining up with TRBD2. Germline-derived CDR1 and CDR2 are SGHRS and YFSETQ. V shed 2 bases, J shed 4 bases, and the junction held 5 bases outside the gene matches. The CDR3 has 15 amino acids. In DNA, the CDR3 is TGCGCCAGCAGCTTTAGCGGGAGAGGCGCAGATACGCAGTATTTT. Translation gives CASSFSGRGADTQYF.

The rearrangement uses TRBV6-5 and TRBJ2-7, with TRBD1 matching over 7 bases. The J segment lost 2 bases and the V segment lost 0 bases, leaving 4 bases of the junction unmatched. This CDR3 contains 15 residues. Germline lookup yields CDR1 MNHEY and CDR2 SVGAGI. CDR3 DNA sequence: TGTGCCAGCAGTTACTCGAGACAGGGAACCTACGAGCAGTACTTC. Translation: CASSYSRQGTYEQYF.

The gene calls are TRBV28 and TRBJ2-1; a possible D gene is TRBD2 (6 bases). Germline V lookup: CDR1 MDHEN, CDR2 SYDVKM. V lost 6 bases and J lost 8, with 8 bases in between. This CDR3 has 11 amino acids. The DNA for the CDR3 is TGTGCCAGCAGGGCGGGGTATGAGCAGTTCTTC. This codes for CASRAGYEQFF.

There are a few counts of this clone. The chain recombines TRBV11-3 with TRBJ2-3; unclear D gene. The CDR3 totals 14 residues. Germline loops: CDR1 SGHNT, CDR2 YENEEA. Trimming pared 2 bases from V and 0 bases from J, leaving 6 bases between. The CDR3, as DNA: TGTGCCAGCAGCTTATTATATAGCACAGATACGCAGTATTTT. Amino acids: CASSLLYSTDTQYF.

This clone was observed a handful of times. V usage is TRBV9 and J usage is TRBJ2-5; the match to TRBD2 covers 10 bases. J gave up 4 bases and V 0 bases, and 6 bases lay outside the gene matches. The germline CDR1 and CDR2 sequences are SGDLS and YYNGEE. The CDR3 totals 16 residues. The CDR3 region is CASSVVSSGSRETQYF. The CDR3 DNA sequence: TGTGCCAGCAGCGTAGTATCTAGCGGGAGCAGAGAGACCCAGTACTTC.

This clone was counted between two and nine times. Here the CDR3 reads CSASDLGYTF. CDR3 sequence (DNA): TGCAGTGCTTCAGATCTTGGCTACACCTTC. The rearrangement uses TRBV20-1 and TRBJ1-2; D is unresolved. The germline V gene encodes CDR1 DFQATT and CDR2 SNEGSKA (reference sequence). V lost 5 bases and J lost 7, with 8 bases in between. CDR3 length: 10 amino acids.

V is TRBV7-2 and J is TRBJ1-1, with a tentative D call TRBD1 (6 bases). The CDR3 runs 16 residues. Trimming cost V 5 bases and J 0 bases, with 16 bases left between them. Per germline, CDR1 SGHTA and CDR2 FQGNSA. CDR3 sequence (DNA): TGTGCCAGCAGCCCCTGGGGCAGGGGAATGAACACTGAAGCTTTCTTT. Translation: CASSPWGRGMNTEAFF.

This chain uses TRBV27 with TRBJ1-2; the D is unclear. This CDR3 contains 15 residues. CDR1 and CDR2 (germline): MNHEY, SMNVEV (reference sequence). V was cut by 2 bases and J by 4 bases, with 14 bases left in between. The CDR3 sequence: CASSLKLGWGYGYTF. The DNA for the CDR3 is TGTGCCAGCAGTTTAAAGCTGGGTTGGGGCTATGGCTACACCTTC.

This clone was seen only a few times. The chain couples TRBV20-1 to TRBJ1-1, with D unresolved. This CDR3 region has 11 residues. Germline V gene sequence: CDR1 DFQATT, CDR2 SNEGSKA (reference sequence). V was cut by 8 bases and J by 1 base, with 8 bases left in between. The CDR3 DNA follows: TGCAGTCGAATGGGGAACACTGAAGCTTTCTTT. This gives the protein CSRMGNTEAFF.

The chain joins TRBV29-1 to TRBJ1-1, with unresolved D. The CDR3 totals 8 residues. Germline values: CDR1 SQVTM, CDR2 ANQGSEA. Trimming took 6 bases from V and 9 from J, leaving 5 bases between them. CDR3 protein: CSVSKAFF. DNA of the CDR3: TGCAGCGTCTCCAAAGCTTTCTTT.

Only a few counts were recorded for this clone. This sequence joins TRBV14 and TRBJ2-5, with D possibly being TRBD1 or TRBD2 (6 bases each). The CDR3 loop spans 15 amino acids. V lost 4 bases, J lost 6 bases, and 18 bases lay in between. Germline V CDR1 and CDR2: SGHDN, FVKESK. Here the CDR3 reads CASSPPSGAWKTQYF. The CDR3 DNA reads TGTGCCAGCAGCCCGCCATCGGGGGCCTGGAAGACCCAGTACTTC.

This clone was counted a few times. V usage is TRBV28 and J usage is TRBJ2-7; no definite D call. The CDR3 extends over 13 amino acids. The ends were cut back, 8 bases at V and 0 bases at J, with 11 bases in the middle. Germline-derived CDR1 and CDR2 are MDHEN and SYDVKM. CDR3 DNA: TGTGCCAGCCAAAGTGGTACCTCCTACGAGCAGTACTTC. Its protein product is CASQSGTSYEQYF.

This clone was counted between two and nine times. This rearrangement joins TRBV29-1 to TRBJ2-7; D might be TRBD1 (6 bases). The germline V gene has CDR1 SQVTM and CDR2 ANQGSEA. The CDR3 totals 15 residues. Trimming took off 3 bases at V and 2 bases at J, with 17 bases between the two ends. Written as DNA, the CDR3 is TGCAGCGTTGATGAACAGGGACGAGGAACCTACGAGCAGTACTTC. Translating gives CSVDEQGRGTYEQYF.

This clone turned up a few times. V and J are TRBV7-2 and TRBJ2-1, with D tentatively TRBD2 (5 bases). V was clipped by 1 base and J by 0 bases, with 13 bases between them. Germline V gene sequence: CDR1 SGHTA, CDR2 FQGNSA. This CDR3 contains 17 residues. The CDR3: CASSLDNAGFSYNEQFF. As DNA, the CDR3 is TGTGCCAGCAGCTTAGATAACGCGGGCTTCTCCTACAATGAGCAGTTCTTC.

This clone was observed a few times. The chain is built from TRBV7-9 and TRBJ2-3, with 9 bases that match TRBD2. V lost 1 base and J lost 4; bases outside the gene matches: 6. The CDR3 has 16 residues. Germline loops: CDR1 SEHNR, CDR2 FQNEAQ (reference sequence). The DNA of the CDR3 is TGTGCCAGCAGCTTAGGTGTAGCGGGAGAGGCAGATACGCAGTATTTT. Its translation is CASSLGVAGEADTQYF.

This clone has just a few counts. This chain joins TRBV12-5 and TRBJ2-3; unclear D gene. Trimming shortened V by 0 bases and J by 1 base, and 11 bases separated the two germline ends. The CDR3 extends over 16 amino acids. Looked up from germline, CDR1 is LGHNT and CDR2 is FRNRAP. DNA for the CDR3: TGTGCTAGTGGTTTGGTTCTCGGCGGCCGCACAGATACGCAGTATTTT. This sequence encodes CASGLVLGGRTDTQYF.